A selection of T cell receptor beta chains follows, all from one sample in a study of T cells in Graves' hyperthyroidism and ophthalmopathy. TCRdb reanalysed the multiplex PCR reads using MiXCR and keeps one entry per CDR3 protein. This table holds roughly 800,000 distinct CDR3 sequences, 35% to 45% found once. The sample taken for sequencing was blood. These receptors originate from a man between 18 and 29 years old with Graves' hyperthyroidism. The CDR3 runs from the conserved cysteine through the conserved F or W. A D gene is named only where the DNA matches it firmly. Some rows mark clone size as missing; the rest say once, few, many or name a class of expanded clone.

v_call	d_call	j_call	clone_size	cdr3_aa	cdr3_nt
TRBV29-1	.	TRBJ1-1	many	CSVQPGNTEAFF	TGCAGCGTTCAACCCGGTAACACTGAAGCTTTCTTT
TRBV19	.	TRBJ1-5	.	CASATGSSNQPQHF	TGTGCCAGTGCAACAGGGAGTAGCAATCAGCCCCAGCATTTT
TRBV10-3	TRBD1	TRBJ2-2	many	CAISEPGTGRNGELFF	TGTGCCATCAGTGAGCCCGGGACAGGGAGGAACGGGGAGCTGTTTTTT
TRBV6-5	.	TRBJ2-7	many	CASNSGEAYEQYF	TGTGCCAGTAATTCCGGGGAAGCCTACGAGCAGTACTTC
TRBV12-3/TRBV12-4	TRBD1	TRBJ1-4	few	CASSARDRAEEKLFF	TGTGCCAGCAGTGCCCGGGACAGGGCAGAAGAAAAACTGTTTTTT
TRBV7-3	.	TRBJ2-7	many	CASSLTRTVDYEQYF	TGTGCCAGCAGCTTAACAAGGACAGTGGATTACGAGCAGTACTTC
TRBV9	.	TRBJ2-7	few	CASSPSDSSYEQYF	TGTGCCAGCAGCCCCAGCGACAGCTCCTACGAGCAGTACTTC
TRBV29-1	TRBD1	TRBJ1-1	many	CSVGPGQLREMNTEAFF	TGCAGCGTTGGGCCGGGACAGTTAAGGGAGATGAACACTGAAGCTTTCTTT
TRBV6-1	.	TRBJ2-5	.	CASRTTGGGETQYF	TGTGCCAGCAGGACGACGGGTGGCGGCGAGACCCAGTACTTC
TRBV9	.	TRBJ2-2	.	CASSGPNTGELLF	TGTGCCAGCAGCGGACCTAACACCGGGGAGCTGCTTTTT
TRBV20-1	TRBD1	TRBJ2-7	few	CSARAGTGAYEQYF	TGCAGTGCTAGGGCCGGGACAGGAGCTTACGAGCAGTACTTC
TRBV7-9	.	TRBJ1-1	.	CASSSMASGPNTEAFF	TGTGCCAGCAGTTCAATGGCCTCCGGGCCAAACACTGAAGCTTTCTTT
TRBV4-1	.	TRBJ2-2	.	CASSQVRELFF	TGCGCCAGCAGCCAAGTGAGGGAGCTGTTTTTT
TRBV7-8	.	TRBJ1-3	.	CASSLYRTVSGNTIYF	TGTGCCAGCAGCTTATACCGAACGGTTTCTGGAAACACCATATATTTT
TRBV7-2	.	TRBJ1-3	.	CASSPGASNSYGYTIYF	TGTGCCAGCAGCCCAGGGGCCAGCAACTCCTATGGCTACACCATATATTTT